The clone carrying this T cell receptor (beta chain) turned up a few times. Its target is not known. This sample was taken from a study of OX40 agonist ivuxolimab in advanced cancers. Study context: Ivuxolimab, an agonist antibody against OX40 (CD134), was given to patients. Averaging roughly 60 years in age, with a range of roughly 20 to 80, the cohort was around 83% male.

Profiled with immunoSEQ multiplex PCR; TCRdb holds only in-frame clones, not every one. The sample includes tens of thousands of clones, 70% to 85% of them seen just once. The study's findings and limits: Blood T cells, both CD4+ and CD8+, expanded clonally by week 6 at 0.1 to 3.0 mg/kg. Partial responders receiving 0.1-3.0 mg/kg showed among the lowest clonal expansion.

The CDR3 runs 12 residues. Between the trimmed V and J ends, which lost 11 bases and 2 bases, there was a span of 13 bases. From germline, CDR1 is SNHLY and CDR2 FYNNEI. The clonotype was recovered from an adult with an advanced solid tumor such as melanoma, head and neck, liver or kidney cancer. This specimen consisted of CD4+ or CD8+ T cells sorted from blood, obtained in a trial of the OX40 agonist ivuxolimab. The chain has TRBV2 and TRBJ2-7; maybe TRBD2 (7 bases). In DNA, the CDR3 is TGTGCCGGGGGGGGGCAGCCCTACGAGCAGTACTTC. Translation gives CAGGGQPYEQYF.